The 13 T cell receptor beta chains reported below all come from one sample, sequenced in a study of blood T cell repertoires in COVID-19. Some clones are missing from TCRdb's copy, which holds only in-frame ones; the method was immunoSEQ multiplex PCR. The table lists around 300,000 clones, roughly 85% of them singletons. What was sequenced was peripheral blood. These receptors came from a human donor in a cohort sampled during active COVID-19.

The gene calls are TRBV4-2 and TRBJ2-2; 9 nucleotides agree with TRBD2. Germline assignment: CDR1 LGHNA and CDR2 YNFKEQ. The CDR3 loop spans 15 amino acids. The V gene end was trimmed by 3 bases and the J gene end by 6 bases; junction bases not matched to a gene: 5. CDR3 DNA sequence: TGTGCCAGCAGCCACCGCCTAGCGGGATCCGGGGAGCTGTTTTTT. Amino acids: CASSHRLAGSGELFF.

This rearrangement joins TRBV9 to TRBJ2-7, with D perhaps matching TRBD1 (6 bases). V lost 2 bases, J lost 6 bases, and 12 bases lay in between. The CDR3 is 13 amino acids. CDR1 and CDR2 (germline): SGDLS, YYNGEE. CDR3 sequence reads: CASSVRQVGEQYF. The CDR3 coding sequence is TGTGCCAGCAGCGTCAGACAGGTCGGCGAGCAGTACTTC.

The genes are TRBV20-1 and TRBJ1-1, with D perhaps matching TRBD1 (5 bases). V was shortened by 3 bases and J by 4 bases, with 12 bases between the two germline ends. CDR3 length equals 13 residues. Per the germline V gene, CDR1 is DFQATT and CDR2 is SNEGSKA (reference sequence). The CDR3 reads CSASRQGGTEAFF. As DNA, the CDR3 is TGCAGTGCTAGTAGGCAGGGAGGCACTGAAGCTTTCTTT.

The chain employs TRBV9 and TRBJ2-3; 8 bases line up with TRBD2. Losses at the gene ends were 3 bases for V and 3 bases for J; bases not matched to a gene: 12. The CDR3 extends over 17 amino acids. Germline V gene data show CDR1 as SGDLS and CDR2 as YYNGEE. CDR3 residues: CASSARLAQALTDTQYF. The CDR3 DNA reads TGTGCCAGCAGCGCTCGACTAGCGCAGGCTCTAACAGATACGCAGTATTTT.

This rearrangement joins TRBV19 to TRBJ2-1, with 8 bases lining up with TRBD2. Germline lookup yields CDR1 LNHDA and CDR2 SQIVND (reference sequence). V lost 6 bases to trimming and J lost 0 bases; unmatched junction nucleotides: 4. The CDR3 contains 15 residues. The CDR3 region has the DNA TGTGCCAGTAGAAAGGCGGGAGGCTCCTACAATGAGCAGTTCTTC. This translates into CASRKAGGSYNEQFF.

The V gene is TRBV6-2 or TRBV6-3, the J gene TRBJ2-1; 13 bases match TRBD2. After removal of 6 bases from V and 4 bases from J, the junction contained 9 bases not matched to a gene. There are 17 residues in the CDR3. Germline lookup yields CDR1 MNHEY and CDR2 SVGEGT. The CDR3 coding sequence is TGTGCCAGCAGCCCACGGACTAGCGGGAGTCGGTACAATGAGCAGTTCTTC. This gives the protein CASSPRTSGSRYNEQFF.

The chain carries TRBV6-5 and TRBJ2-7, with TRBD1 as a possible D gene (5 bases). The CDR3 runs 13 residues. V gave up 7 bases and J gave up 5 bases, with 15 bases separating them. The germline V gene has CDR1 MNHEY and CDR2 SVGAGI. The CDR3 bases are TGTGCCAGCAAACCAGGGAACTCTGACGAGCAGTACTTC. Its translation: CASKPGNSDEQYF.

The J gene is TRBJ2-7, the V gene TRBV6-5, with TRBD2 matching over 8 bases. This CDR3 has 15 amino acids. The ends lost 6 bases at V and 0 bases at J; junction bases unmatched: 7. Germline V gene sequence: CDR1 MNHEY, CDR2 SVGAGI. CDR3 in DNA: TGTGCCAGCAGGCCCCGACTAGCGAGCTCCTACGAGCAGTACTTC. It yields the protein CASRPRLASSYEQYF.

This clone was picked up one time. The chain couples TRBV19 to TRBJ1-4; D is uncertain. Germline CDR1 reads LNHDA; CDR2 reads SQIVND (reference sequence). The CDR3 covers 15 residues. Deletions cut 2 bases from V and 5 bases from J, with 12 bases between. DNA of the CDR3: TGTGCCAGTAGTATACTCAGAATCCCAAATGAAAAACTGTTTTTT. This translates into CASSILRIPNEKLFF.

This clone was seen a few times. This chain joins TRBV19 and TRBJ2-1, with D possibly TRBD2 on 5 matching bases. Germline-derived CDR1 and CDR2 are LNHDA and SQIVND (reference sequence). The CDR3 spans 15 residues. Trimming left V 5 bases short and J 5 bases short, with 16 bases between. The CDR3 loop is CASSLYSGNHNEQFF. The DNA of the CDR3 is TGTGCCAGTAGTTTATATTCCGGGAACCACAATGAGCAGTTCTTC.

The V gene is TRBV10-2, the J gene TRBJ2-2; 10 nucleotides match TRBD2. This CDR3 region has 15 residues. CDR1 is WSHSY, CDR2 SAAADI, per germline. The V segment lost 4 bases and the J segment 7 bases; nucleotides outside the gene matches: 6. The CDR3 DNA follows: TGCGCCAGCAGTGGTCTAGCGGGAGCGTTCGGGGAGCTGTTTTTT. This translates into CASSGLAGAFGELFF.

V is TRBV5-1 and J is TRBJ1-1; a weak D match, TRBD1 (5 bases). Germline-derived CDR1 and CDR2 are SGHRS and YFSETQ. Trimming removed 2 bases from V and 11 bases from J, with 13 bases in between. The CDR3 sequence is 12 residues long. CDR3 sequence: CASSFQGNEAFF. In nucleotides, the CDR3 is TGCGCCAGCAGCTTCCAGGGTAATGAGGCTTTCTTT. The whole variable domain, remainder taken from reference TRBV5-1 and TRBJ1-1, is KAGVTQTPRYLIKTRGQQVTLSCSPISGHRSVSWYQQTPGQGLQFLFEYFSETQRNKGNFPGRFSGRQFSNSRSEMNVSTLELGDSALYLCASSFQGNEAFFGQGTRLTVV.

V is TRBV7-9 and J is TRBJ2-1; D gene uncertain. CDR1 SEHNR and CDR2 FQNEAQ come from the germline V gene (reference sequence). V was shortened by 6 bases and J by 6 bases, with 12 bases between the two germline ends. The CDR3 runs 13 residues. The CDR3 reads CASSIRPRNEQFF. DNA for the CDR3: TGTGCCAGCAGTATTCGCCCGCGCAATGAGCAGTTCTTC.